The clone carrying this TCR beta chain was observed many times. Amplification targeted the TCR beta CDR3 regions, with RNA transcripts as the source material. HTBI primers were used in a first-round RT-PCR, which preceded a second-round multiplex PCR. TCRdb fed the multiplex PCR reads into MiXCR, producing one record per CDR3 protein. The data contain 150,000 or so distinct CDR3 sequences, approximately 40% of them singletons. These data originate in a study of Graves' ophthalmopathy and Graves' hyperthyroidism. The CDR3 is 13 amino acids. Germline V lookup: CDR1 MNHEY, CDR2 SVGAGI. V shed 6 bases, J shed 3 bases, and the junction held 5 bases outside the gene matches.

The chain employs TRBV6-5 and TRBJ2-7, with 7 bases fitting TRBD2. Material for sequencing was peripheral blood. The source is a man aged 25 to 45 with Graves' ophthalmopathy. CDR3 nucleotides: TGTGCCAGCAGGGCTCGGGGGGACTACGAGCAGTACTTC. Translated, it gives CASRARGDYEQYF.